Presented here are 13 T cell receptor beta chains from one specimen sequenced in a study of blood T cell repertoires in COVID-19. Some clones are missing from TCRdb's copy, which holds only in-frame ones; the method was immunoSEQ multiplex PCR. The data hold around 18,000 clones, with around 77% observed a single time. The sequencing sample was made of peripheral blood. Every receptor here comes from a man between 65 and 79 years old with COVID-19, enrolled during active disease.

Written as DNA, the CDR3 is TGTGCCAGCAGCTTGGTTATTCTCTCCTACAATGAGCAGTTCTTC. Protein: CASSLVILSYNEQFF. The chain uses TRBV5-6 and TRBJ2-1; D is unresolved. Trimming cost V 0 bases and J 0 bases, with 7 bases left between them. This CDR3 has 15 residues. Per germline, CDR1 SGHDT and CDR2 YYEEEE. Based on the CDR3 plus reference TRBV5-6 and TRBJ2-1, the full variable domain is DAGVTQSPTHLIKTRGQQVTLRCSPKSGHDTVSWYQQALGQGPQFIFQYYEEEERQRGNFPDRFSGHQFPNYSSELNVNALLLGDSALYLCASSLVILSYNEQFFGPGTRLTVL.

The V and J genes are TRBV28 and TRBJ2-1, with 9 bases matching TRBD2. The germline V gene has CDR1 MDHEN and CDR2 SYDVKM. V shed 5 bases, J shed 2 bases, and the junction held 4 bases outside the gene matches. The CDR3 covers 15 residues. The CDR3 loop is CASSPLAGTYNEQFF. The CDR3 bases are TGTGCCAGCAGTCCTCTAGCGGGGACCTACAATGAGCAGTTCTTC.

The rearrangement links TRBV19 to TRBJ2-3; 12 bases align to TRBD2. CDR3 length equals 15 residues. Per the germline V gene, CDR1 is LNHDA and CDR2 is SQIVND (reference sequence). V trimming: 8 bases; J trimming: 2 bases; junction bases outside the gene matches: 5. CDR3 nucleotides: TGTGCCAGTCTCCGGACTAGCGGGGTCACAGATACGCAGTATTTT. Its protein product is CASLRTSGVTDTQYF.

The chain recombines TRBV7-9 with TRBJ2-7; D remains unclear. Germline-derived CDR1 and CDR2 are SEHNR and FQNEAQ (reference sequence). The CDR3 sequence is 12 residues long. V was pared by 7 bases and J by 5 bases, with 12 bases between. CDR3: CASNLFPHEQYF. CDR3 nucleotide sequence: TGTGCCAGCAACTTGTTCCCTCACGAGCAGTACTTC.

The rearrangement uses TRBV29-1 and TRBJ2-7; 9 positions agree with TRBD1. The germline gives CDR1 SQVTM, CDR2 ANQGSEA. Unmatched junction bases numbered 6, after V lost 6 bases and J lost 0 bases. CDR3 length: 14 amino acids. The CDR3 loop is CSVTTGGNSYEQYF. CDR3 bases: TGCAGCGTGACGACAGGGGGTAACTCCTACGAGCAGTACTTC.

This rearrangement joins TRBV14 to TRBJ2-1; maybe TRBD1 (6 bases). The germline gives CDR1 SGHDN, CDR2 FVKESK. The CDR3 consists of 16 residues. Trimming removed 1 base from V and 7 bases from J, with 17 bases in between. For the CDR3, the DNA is TGTGCCAGCAGCCAAGGGGTAGGGGGTAGTTGGAATGAGCAGTTCTTC. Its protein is CASSQGVGGSWNEQFF.

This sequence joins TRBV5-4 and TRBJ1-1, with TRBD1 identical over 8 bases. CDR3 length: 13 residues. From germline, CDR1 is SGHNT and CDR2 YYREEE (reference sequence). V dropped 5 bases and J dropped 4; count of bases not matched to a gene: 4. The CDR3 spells CASRRTGFTEAFF. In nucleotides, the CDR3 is TGTGCCAGCAGGCGGACAGGGTTCACTGAAGCTTTCTTT.

The CDR3 nucleotides read TGTGCCAGCAGTTTACGTACAGGGTTCGACGAGCAGTACTTC. Its translation: CASSLRTGFDEQYF. The chain is built from TRBV6-5 and TRBJ2-7; the D gene is possibly TRBD1 (6 bases). The CDR3 spans 14 residues. With 4 bases removed from V and 5 bases from J, the gap between germline ends came to 15 bases. The germline gives CDR1 MNHEY, CDR2 SVGAGI.

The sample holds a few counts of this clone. The CDR3 DNA reads as TGTGCAAGTCGCCCCGACAGGGGCGAATACGAGCAGTACTTC. Its translation: CASRPDRGEYEQYF. V and J are TRBV12-2 and TRBJ2-7; the table assigns TRBD1, which was not confirmed against the DNA. TRBV12-2 is tagged as a pseudogene. This CDR3 comprises 14 residues.

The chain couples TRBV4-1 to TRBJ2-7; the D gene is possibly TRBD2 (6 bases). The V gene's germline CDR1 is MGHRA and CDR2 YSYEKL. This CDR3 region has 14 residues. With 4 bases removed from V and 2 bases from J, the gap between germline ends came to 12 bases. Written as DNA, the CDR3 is TGCGCCAGCAGCCTAGTGTGGGGGGCCTACGAGCAGTACTTC. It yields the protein CASSLVWGAYEQYF.

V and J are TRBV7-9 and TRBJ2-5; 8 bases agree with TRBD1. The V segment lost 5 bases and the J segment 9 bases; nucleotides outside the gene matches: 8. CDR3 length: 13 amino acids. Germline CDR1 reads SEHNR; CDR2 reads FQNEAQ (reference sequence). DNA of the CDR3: TGTGCCAGCAGCCACGACAGGGGACGGGCCCAGTACTTC. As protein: CASSHDRGRAQYF. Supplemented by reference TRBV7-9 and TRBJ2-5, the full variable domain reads DTGVSQNPRHKITKRGQNVTFRCDPISEHNRLYWYRQTLGQGPEFLTYFQNEAQLEKSRLLSDRFSAERPKGSFSTLEIQRTEQGDSAMYLCASSHDRGRAQYFGPGTRLLVL.

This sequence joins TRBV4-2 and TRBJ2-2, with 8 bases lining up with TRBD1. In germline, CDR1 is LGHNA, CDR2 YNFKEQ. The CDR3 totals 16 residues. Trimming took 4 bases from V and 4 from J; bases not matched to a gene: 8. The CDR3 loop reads CASSRRQGLGTGELFF. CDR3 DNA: TGTGCCAGCAGCCGAAGACAGGGGTTGGGCACCGGGGAGCTGTTTTTT.

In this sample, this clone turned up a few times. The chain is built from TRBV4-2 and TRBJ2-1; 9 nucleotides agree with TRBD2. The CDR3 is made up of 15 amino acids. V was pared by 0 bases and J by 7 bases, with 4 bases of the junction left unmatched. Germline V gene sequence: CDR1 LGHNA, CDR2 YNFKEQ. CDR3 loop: CASSQEAGGRNEQFF. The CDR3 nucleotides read TGTGCCAGCAGCCAAGAAGCGGGAGGTCGAAATGAGCAGTTCTTC.